This record concerns one TCR beta chain sequence. Its antigen is as yet unknown. These data originate in a study of OX40 agonist ivuxolimab in advanced cancers. Findings and caveats of the study: Among the nonresponders, some also had low normalized T-cell clonal expansion.

Here immunoSEQ multiplex PCR was the method, and the copy in TCRdb shows in-frame clones only, minus some. Of roughly 53,000 clones detected, around four fifths appear once; the ten largest clones hold under 15%. Germline CDR1 is LNHDA and CDR2 is SQIVND (reference sequence). The CDR3 runs 13 residues. Unmatched junction bases numbered 4, after V lost 5 bases and J lost 4 bases. This specimen was CD4+ or CD8+ T cells sorted from blood, taken in a trial of the OX40 agonist ivuxolimab. This TCR derives from an adult with an advanced solid tumor such as melanoma, head and neck, liver or kidney cancer. V and J are TRBV19 and TRBJ1-2; the match to TRBD1 covers 7 bases. The CDR3 DNA sequence: TGTGCCAGTAGTCCGGGACAGCCCTATGGCTACACCTTC. Residues: CASSPGQPYGYTF.